This T cell receptor (beta chain) stems from a study of relationships among human T cell subsets (TCRdb year 2010). A note on the overall study: Eight distinct blood T cell populations were sequenced: pan T, CD8 cytotoxic, regulatory, Th1, Th2, naive plus transitional, activated and memory cells.

A word on this clonotype: This receptor's antigen is unknown. No base qualities exist here, and no much larger clone lies one base off it.

What the authors observed across the whole study: No statistically significant differences in V, D and J usage, CDR3 length or N-nucleotide additions were observed among the seven subsets. The bead-based sorting was unable to rule out the presence of a CD4+CD8+ double-positive population. Substantial CDR3 sharing among Th1, Th2 and regulatory T cells was interpreted as suggesting stochastic cell fate choices. Over 50% of CD8+ cytotoxic sequences belonged to clones with over 100 reads, whereas regulatory and Th2 subsets showed few such clones.

V gives up 7 bases and J gives up 10 bases, and the segment between their germline ends measures 19 bases. Per the germline V gene, MNHEY is the CDR1 and SVGAGI is the CDR2. The CDR3 goes from the cysteine to the phenylalanine over 14 residues. Just CDR3 DNA is preserved here, 42 bases in frame from base 1. Libraries were prepared through multiplex PCR. TCRdb names 454 GS FLX as the instrument used. TCR alpha and beta CDR3 regions were amplified from mRNA by semiquantitative ARM-PCR. In ARM-PCR, tagged nested gene-specific primers were used first, and communal superprimers then performed exponential amplification. Before the first-round PCR products went through the second amplification round, exonuclease was used to remove the nested primers. Amplicons were sequenced on the 454 platform, which allows rapid sequencing of millions of DNA fragments without cloning bias. A read mappable to both V and J germline segments was defined as an effective read. Concerning the study's data processing: IRmap was used to assign reads to germline V, D and J segments, and IRmap relies on pyromap, a Smith-Waterman modification adapted to 454 sequencing errors. To filter D-beta assignments, cutoffs were set at the 99th percentile of the alignment scores obtained from simulated random sequences. CDR3 was defined as the amino acids lying between the conserved V-segment Y[YFLI]C motif and the J-segment [FW]GXGT motif. Repertoire diversity was estimated with a compound Poisson process model previously applied to large-scale EST data. A cross-contamination detection procedure was applied to argue against sample contamination as the source of shared CDR3s. TCRdb ran its own pipeline on the public reads, namely fastp trimming at Q25 and MiXCR clone calling, and kept in-frame beta chains. Rows merge per CDR3 protein into single entries with the most common DNA and genes. TCRdb assigned the V and J calls; the authors' analysis was not used. This sample is represented by about 2,200 distinct CDR3 sequences; about 38% of them were singletons. The top ten clones comprise 40% to 50% of the sample.

Miltenyi superparamagnetic beads coated with subset-specific monoclonal antibodies were used for isolation of the T cell subsets. Activated T cells were isolated as CD45RA-RO-CD69+ cells with anti-CD69 microbeads. Peripheral blood was used as the source from which all T cell populations were isolated. Mononuclear cells were obtained from whole blood by Ficoll separation, and monocytes were then depleted with anti-CD14 microbeads. Isolated cell populations were immediately resuspended in RNAprotect reagent. The sample taken for sequencing was activated T cells sorted from blood. The sample's cell subset or site label is to be understood as: CD45RA-RO-CD69+ activated T cells. This receptor was identified in a man between 35 and 55 years old in good health. The sequence joins TRBV6-5 to TRBJ1-4; a confident D gene designation cannot be given. The CDR3: CASKPARALGKLFF. The nucleotide sequence reads as follows: TGTGCCAGCAAACCGGCCCGCGCCCTTGGAAAACTGTTTTTT.